The subject of this entry is one TCR beta chain. Trimming took 4 bases from V and 7 from J, leaving 25 bases between them. Per the germline V gene, CDR1 is SNHLY and CDR2 is FYNNEI. The CDR3 extends over 17 amino acids. This specimen belongs to a study of blood T cell repertoires in COVID-19. Study as a whole: The United States, Italy and Spain provided the acute and convalescent COVID-19 samples. T cells, B-cell-depleted T cells, or PBMCs supplied cDNA or gDNA.

In the original processing: Amplifying reference gene primers gave estimates of nucleated cell counts. TCRdb keeps only in-frame clones here, not all; method: immunoSEQ multiplex PCR. V and J calls and clone size come straight from that table; D and trimming were deduced from the DNA. In the table there are roughly 310,000 clones, around 90% of which are singletons. The TCR sequence derives from a woman in her 30s with COVID-19, enrolled during active disease. The rearrangement joins TRBV2 to TRBJ1-1, with TRBD1 as a possible D gene (5 bases). The sample consisted of peripheral blood. The CDR3 sequence is CASSGAGRVVVGGEAFF. The CDR3 coding sequence is TGTGCCAGCAGTGGGGCGGGCAGGGTAGTCGTCGGGGGTGAAGCTTTCTTT.